Given below is one T cell receptor beta chain in context. These data are taken from a study of blood T cell repertoires in COVID-19. Some clones are missing from TCRdb's copy, which holds only in-frame ones; the method was immunoSEQ multiplex PCR. The table lists hundreds of thousands of clones, around 88% of them singletons. Germline loops: CDR1 MNHEY, CDR2 SVGAGI. This CDR3 region has 11 residues. V gave up 6 bases and J gave up 8 bases, with 8 bases separating them. The sequenced sample was PBMCs or T cells enriched from blood (not recorded which). The receptor was derived from a woman aged 30 to 39 who had been exposed to COVID-19. This chain connects TRBV6-5 to TRBJ1-5; no definite D call. The CDR3 here is CASSHFEPQHF. CDR3 in DNA: TGTGCCAGCAGCCATTTTGAGCCCCAGCATTTT.